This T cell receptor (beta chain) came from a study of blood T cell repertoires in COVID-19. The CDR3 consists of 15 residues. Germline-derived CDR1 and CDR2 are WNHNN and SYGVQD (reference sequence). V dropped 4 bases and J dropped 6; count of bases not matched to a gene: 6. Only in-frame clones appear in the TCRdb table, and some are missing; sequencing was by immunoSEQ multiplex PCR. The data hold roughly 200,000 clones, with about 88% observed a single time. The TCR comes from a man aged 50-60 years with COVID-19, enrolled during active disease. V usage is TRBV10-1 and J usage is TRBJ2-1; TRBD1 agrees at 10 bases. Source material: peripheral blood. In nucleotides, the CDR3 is TGCGCCAGCAGTGTGGACAGGGGGATCCCCAATGAGCAGTTCTTC. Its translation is CASSVDRGIPNEQFF.